These 17 T cell receptor beta chains share one sample of origin, sequenced in a study of T cell repertoires in cytomegalovirus infection. Their recognized antigens are unknown. From the reads, TCRdb called clonotypes with MiXCR, one entry per CDR3 protein. There are about 700,000 distinct CDR3 sequences in the sample; roughly 30% occur only once, and 18% lies in the top ten. Material: cultured PBMCs, obtained from culture after CMV antigen stimulation. These receptors were collected from a human donor in good health (CMV status not recorded). Some clones in this sample may be carry-over from other donors' samples.

The rearrangement uses TRBV11-2 and TRBJ1-4; 7 bases agree with TRBD1. CDR1 SGHAT and CDR2 FQNNGV come from the germline V gene. V trimming: 0 bases; J trimming: 2 bases; junction bases outside the gene matches: 12. The length of the CDR3 is 19 residues. CDR3 DNA sequence: TGTGCCAGCAGCTTAGATCAGCTAGATATGGGACAGACTAATGAAAAACTGTTTTTT. Its protein product is CASSLDQLDMGQTNEKLFF.

In its sample, this clonotype was seen a few times. The V and J genes are TRBV5-1 and TRBJ2-3, with D unresolved. Per the germline V gene, CDR1 is SGHRS and CDR2 is YFSETQ. Trimming pared 9 bases from V and 0 bases from J, leaving 14 bases between. This CDR3 has 14 residues. CDR3 nucleotide sequence: TGCGCCACCTCAGGAGTTGAAAGCACAGATACGCAGTATTTT. Encoded protein: CATSGVESTDTQYF.

The chain uses TRBV7-9 and TRBJ2-5; D is perhaps TRBD1 (5 bases). The CDR3 runs to 15 residues. The V end lost 2 bases, the J end lost 5 bases, and 15 bases lay between the germline ends. Germline V gene data show CDR1 as SEHNR and CDR2 as FQNEAQ (reference sequence). CDR3 DNA: TGTGCCAGCAGCTTACAGGGCCTTAGCCAGGAGACCCAGTACTTC. This gives the protein CASSLQGLSQETQYF.

The CDR3 region is CASSAEGEAFF. The DNA for the CDR3 is TGTGCCAGCAGCGCTGAGGGTGAAGCTTTCTTT. V and J are TRBV6-2 or TRBV6-3 and TRBJ1-1; no reliable D call. The germline V gene encodes CDR1 MNHEY and CDR2 SVGEGT. There are 11 residues in the CDR3. Trimming shortened V by 6 bases and J by 7 bases, and 9 bases separated the two germline ends.

This sequence joins TRBV4-1 and TRBJ2-7, with D tentatively TRBD1 or TRBD2 (6 bases each). This CDR3 comprises 16 residues. V lost 2 bases to trimming and J lost 0 bases, with 14 bases between them. Germline CDR1 MGHRA, CDR2 YSYEKL. The CDR3 spells CASSQPTGAASYEQYF. DNA for the CDR3: TGCGCCAGCAGCCAACCGACGGGGGCCGCCTCCTACGAGCAGTACTTC.

CDR3 nucleotide sequence: TGTGCCAGCAGAGGGGCCTGGAGGGAGACCCAGTACTTC. Residues: CASRGAWRETQYF. The chain has TRBV6-1 and TRBJ2-5; D possibly uses TRBD1 or TRBD2 (5 bases each). CDR1 and CDR2 from the germline V gene are MNHNS and SASEGT. This CDR3 is built from 13 residues. The V gene lost 6 bases and the J gene lost 5 bases, with 13 bases spanning the gap.

V gene TRBV25-1 combines with J gene TRBJ1-2, with D possibly being TRBD1 (6 bases). Germline V CDR1 and CDR2: MGHDK, SYGVNS. The CDR3 totals 14 residues. Trimming removed 1 base from V and 5 bases from J, with 11 bases in between. The CDR3 coding sequence is TGTGCCAGCAGTGAATCGGGGGGCTCTTATGGCTACACCTTC. As protein: CASSESGGSYGYTF.

This sequence joins TRBV18 and TRBJ1-5; D gene uncertain. Trimming took off 2 bases at V and 3 bases at J, with 14 bases between the two ends. Germline V CDR1 and CDR2: KGHSH, LQKENI. The CDR3 consists of 16 residues. DNA for the CDR3: TGTGCCAGCTCACCAAACAGTATTGGATCCAATCAGCCCCAGCATTTT. This sequence encodes CASSPNSIGSNQPQHF.

The CDR3 here is CASSGAPKGHTLGEQYF. The CDR3 DNA reads as TGTGCCAGCAGTGGAGCCCCCAAGGGGCACACCCTTGGCGAGCAGTACTTC. The chain recombines TRBV2 with TRBJ2-7; D might be TRBD1 (5 bases). This CDR3 is built from 17 residues. Germline values: CDR1 SNHLY, CDR2 FYNNEI. Trimming took off 4 bases at V and 6 bases at J, with 25 bases between the two ends.

This clonotype has ten or more counts. This chain connects TRBV7-2 to TRBJ2-2; TRBD2 might be the D (7 bases). This CDR3 is 17 amino acids long. CDR1 is SGHTA, CDR2 FQGNSA, per germline. The ends were cut back, 4 bases at V and 4 bases at J, with 19 bases in the middle. The CDR3 region is CASSSGGGGSRTGELFF. CDR3 DNA: TGTGCCAGCAGCTCCGGCGGGGGCGGGAGTCGCACCGGGGAGCTGTTTTTT. Full variable domain (remainder filled in from reference TRBV7-2 and TRBJ2-2): GAGVSQSPSNKVTEKGKDVELRCDPISGHTALYWYRQSLGQGLEFLIYFQGNSAPDKSGLPSDRFSAERTGGSVSTLTIQRTQQEDSAVYLCASSSGGGGSRTGELFFGEGSRLTVL.

This clonotype appeared a few times. The chain combines TRBV14 with TRBJ2-1; weak D call: TRBD1 (6 bases). CDR3 length: 14 residues. V lost 4 bases to trimming and J lost 4 bases, with 11 bases between them. In germline, CDR1 is SGHDN, CDR2 FVKESK. The CDR3 region has the DNA TGTGCCAGCAGCCTAAGGACAGTTTACAATGAGCAGTTCTTC. It specifies CASSLRTVYNEQFF.

This clonotype has just a few counts. The chain uses TRBV19 and TRBJ2-1; 10 nucleotides line up with TRBD2. Germline loops: CDR1 LNHDA, CDR2 SQIVND (reference sequence). This CDR3 has 16 amino acids. The trim removed 4 bases at V and 5 bases at J, leaving 8 bases unmatched. This CDR3 reads CASSTRIAGGDNEQFF. In DNA, the CDR3 is TGTGCCAGTAGTACGCGAATAGCGGGAGGCGACAATGAGCAGTTCTTC.

The genes are TRBV2 and TRBJ2-1; D is unclear. CDR1 SNHLY and CDR2 FYNNEI come from the germline V gene. V was cut by 6 bases and J by 6 bases, with 9 bases left in between. CDR3 size: 12 residues. The CDR3 sequence: CASSASSNEQFF. The DNA of the CDR3 is TGTGCCAGCAGCGCTTCCAGCAATGAGCAGTTCTTC. Drawing the rest from reference TRBV2 and TRBJ2-1, the complete variable domain is EPEVTQTPSHQVTQMGQEVILRCVPISNHLYFYWYRQILGQKVEFLVSFYNNEISEKSEIFDDQFSVERPDGSNFTLKIRSTKLEDSAMYFCASSASSNEQFFGPGTRLTVL.

The chain is built from TRBV7-2 and TRBJ1-6; 7 bases agree with TRBD1. The germline CDR1 and CDR2 sequences are SGHTA and FQGNSA. The CDR3 extends over 18 amino acids. V was clipped by 5 bases and J by 0 bases; unmatched bases: 10. This CDR3 reads CASSHGTEEHSYNSPLHF. CDR3 coding DNA: TGTGCCAGCAGCCACGGGACAGAGGAACACTCCTATAATTCACCCCTCCACTTT.

This CDR3 reads CASSRVGGAGNTGELFF. The CDR3 DNA follows: TGCGCCAGCAGCCGTGTCGGGGGGGCAGGAAACACCGGGGAGCTGTTTTTT. V is TRBV4-1 and J is TRBJ2-2, with 8 bases that match TRBD2. The CDR3 length is 17 residues. Trimming removed 4 bases from V and 2 bases from J; junction bases left unmatched: 9. Per the germline V gene, CDR1 is MGHRA and CDR2 is YSYEKL.

The V gene is TRBV6-2 or TRBV6-3, the J gene TRBJ2-7, with 8 bases identical to TRBD2. Germline CDR1 reads MNHEY; CDR2 reads SVGEGT. This CDR3 is built from 16 residues. The ends lost 5 bases at V and 3 bases at J; junction bases unmatched: 12. CDR3 protein: CASSLPSGSLRYEQYF. The CDR3 bases are TGTGCCAGCAGTCTACCGAGCGGGAGCCTCCGCTACGAGCAGTACTTC.

This clonotype was found many times. The chain is built from TRBV7-2 and TRBJ2-3, with D possibly matching TRBD2 (6 bases). The CDR3 spans 14 residues. V was shortened by 6 bases and J by 1 base, with 11 bases between the two germline ends. The V gene's germline CDR1 is SGHTA and CDR2 FQGNSA. CDR3 coding DNA: TGTGCCAGCAGATGGGGGGAGGGCACAGATACGCAGTATTTT. Translating it yields CASRWGEGTDTQYF.